The clone carrying this T cell receptor beta chain has a single count. The data were obtained in a study of blood T cell repertoires in COVID-19. Study background: PBMCs, B-cell-depleted T cells, or T cells were the source of the cDNA or gDNA that made up the material.

V shed 3 bases and J shed 1 base, with 6 bases lying between them. Germline CDR1 is SGHVS and CDR2 is FNYEAQ. This CDR3 region has 13 residues. Authors' data handling: Amplification of reference gene primers was used by the study to estimate nucleated cell counts. Libraries were prepared by immunoSEQ multiplex PCR; TCRdb keeps only in-frame clonotypes and omits some of them. Clone size and V and J calls were adopted from that table, with D and trimming inferred from the DNA. The table has roughly 92,000 clones, almost 90% seen once; the top ten hold roughly 4%. V gene TRBV7-6 combines with J gene TRBJ1-1; D is undetermined. The source material was peripheral blood. The origin of this receptor is a woman older than 75 with active or convalescent COVID-19. The CDR3 DNA sequence: TGTGCCAGCAGCTTGCCAGGGAACACTGAAGCTTTCTTT. It encodes CASSLPGNTEAFF.